This passage covers 31 T cell receptor beta chains from one sample sequenced in a study of blood T cells in healthy people across ages. A J-beta primer mix and a sample-barcoded 5' primer were used in a second PCR of roughly 6 to 12 cycles. TCRdb re-derived calls from the 5' RACE reads in MiXCR, one entry per CDR3 protein. The profile covers hundreds of thousands of distinct CDR3 sequences, with roughly 25% appearing a single time and approximately 2.9% taken by the ten largest. These data also formed part of another study, on T cells of mothers and their children.

The sequencing sample was made of blood. The receptors derive from a boy aged 5-17 years in good health.

The chain joins TRBV28 to TRBJ2-6; possibly TRBD2 for D (7 bases). Between the trimmed V and J ends, which lost 6 bases and 3 bases, there was a span of 12 bases. Per the germline V gene, CDR1 is MDHEN and CDR2 is SYDVKM. This CDR3 has 15 amino acids. The CDR3 DNA follows: TGTGCCAGCAGAGAGGGAGGGGGTGGGGCCAACGTCCTGACTTTC. This codes for CASREGGGGANVLTF.

This clonotype has a handful of counts. This rearrangement joins TRBV29-1 to TRBJ1-2; the D is unclear. V lost 3 bases, J lost 1 base, and 15 bases lay in between. The germline V gene has CDR1 SQVTM and CDR2 ANQGSEA. The length of the CDR3 is 15 residues. The CDR3: CSVEKATRINYGYTF. DNA for the CDR3: TGCAGCGTTGAGAAAGCCACGAGGATTAACTATGGCTACACCTTC.

V and J are TRBV29-1 and TRBJ1-2; D remains ambiguous. Germline CDR1 is SQVTM and CDR2 is ANQGSEA. Trimming shortened V by 0 bases and J by 6 bases, and 14 bases separated the two germline ends. CDR3 size: 14 residues. The CDR3 is CSVEDSGKLHGYTF. The CDR3 DNA reads TGCAGCGTTGAAGATTCGGGAAAGCTACATGGCTACACCTTC.

Only a few counts were recorded for this clonotype. The chain couples TRBV7-9 to TRBJ2-7; 10 bases are a match to TRBD1. V gave up 4 bases and J gave up 1 base; unmatched junction bases: 4. The germline CDR1 and CDR2 sequences are SEHNR and FQNEAQ (reference sequence). The length of the CDR3 is 15 residues. The CDR3 bases are TGTGCCAGCAGCTACGACAGGGGGCTTTCCTACGAGCAGTACTTC. Protein sequence: CASSYDRGLSYEQYF.

This clonotype was detected only a few times. The chain combines TRBV11-2 with TRBJ2-7; 10 bases are a match to TRBD1. Looked up from germline, CDR1 is SGHAT and CDR2 is FQNNGV. The V and J ends lost 1 base and 2 bases, in that order; junction bases with no gene match: 5. This CDR3 spans 16 amino acids. The CDR3 here is CASSLGGQGLTYEQYF. CDR3 coding DNA: TGTGCCAGCAGCTTAGGGGGACAGGGGCTTACCTACGAGCAGTACTTC.

The rearrangement uses TRBV14 and TRBJ2-1; 9 bases map to TRBD1. V lost 4 bases and J lost 9; bases outside the gene matches: 7. Germline-derived CDR1 and CDR2 are SGHDN and FVKESK. The CDR3 is 14 amino acids. The CDR3 DNA reads as TGTGCCAGCAGCCTTTCCGGGACAGGGCTTGAGCAGTTCTTC. Translated: CASSLSGTGLEQFF. The whole variable domain, filled in from reference TRBV14 and TRBJ2-1, reads EAGVTQFPSHSVIEKGQTVTLRCDPISGHDNLYWYRRVMGKEIKFLLHFVKESKQDESGMPNNRFLAERTGGTYSTLKVQPAELEDSGVYFCASSLSGTGLEQFFGPGTRLTVL.

V and J are TRBV20-1 and TRBJ2-5; TRBD1 is a possible D gene (5 bases). Trimming shortened V by 6 bases and J by 5 bases, and 13 bases separated the two germline ends. CDR1 is DFQATT and CDR2 is SNEGSKA in the germline V gene (reference sequence). There are 12 residues in the CDR3. CDR3 region: CSARKGIETQYF. The CDR3 coding sequence is TGCAGTGCAAGGAAGGGGATCGAGACCCAGTACTTC.

The chain joins TRBV5-4 to TRBJ2-2; possibly TRBD2 for D (7 bases). The CDR3 length is 16 residues. V was cut by 4 bases and J by 5 bases, with 18 bases left in between. In germline, CDR1 is SGHNT, CDR2 YYREEE (reference sequence). The CDR3: CASSQPRGGWTGELFF. The CDR3 DNA reads TGTGCCAGCAGCCAACCCAGGGGAGGGTGGACCGGGGAGCTGTTTTTT.

The V and J genes are TRBV6-5 and TRBJ2-7; D is perhaps TRBD1 (6 bases). CDR3 length: 15 residues. Trimming stripped 0 bases from V and 8 bases from J, with 17 bases between. Looked up from germline, CDR1 is MNHEY and CDR2 is SVGAGI. The CDR3 DNA reads TGTGCCAGCAGTTACTCCATTGAGGGGGTCTTGAAGCAGTACTTC. It specifies CASSYSIEGVLKQYF.

This clonotype was seen only once. This chain joins TRBV20-1 and TRBJ2-2; weak D call: TRBD2 (6 bases). Trimming removed 5 bases at V and 7 bases at J, with 14 bases between. CDR1 is DFQATT and CDR2 is SNEGSKA in the germline V gene (reference sequence). The CDR3 totals 13 residues. The CDR3 loop is CSAQRLEIGELFF. CDR3 DNA: TGCAGTGCTCAAAGACTAGAAATCGGGGAGCTGTTTTTT.

As for this clonotype: A far larger clone is one nucleotide away, so this likely arose from a read error. V is TRBV12-3 or TRBV12-4 and J is TRBJ2-7; D may be TRBD1 or TRBD2 (5 bases each). Trimming stripped 1 base from V and 0 bases from J, with 7 bases between. The CDR3 runs to 14 residues. CDR3 in DNA: TGTGCCAGCAGTTTAGGGGGGTCCTCCTACGAGCAGTACGTC. Its translation: CASSLGGSSYEQYV.

This chain connects TRBV7-8 to TRBJ2-5; D possibly matches TRBD1 or TRBD2 (5 bases each). This CDR3 has 17 amino acids. Trimming left V 5 bases short and J 5 bases short, with 24 bases between. Germline V lookup: CDR1 SGHVS, CDR2 FQNEAQ. This CDR3 is CASSQGGWDPVSETQYF. CDR3 in DNA: TGTGCCAGCAGCCAAGGAGGATGGGACCCGGTTTCGGAGACCCAGTACTTC.

The J gene is TRBJ2-7, the V gene TRBV12-3 or TRBV12-4; TRBD2 aligns across 7 bases. V trimming: 4 bases; J trimming: 2 bases; junction bases outside the gene matches: 8. The CDR3 consists of 15 residues. In nucleotides, the CDR3 is TGTGCCAGCAGTTCCGAAGCGGGGCTAGCCTACGAGCAGTACTTC. Protein sequence: CASSSEAGLAYEQYF.

The chain recombines TRBV7-6 with TRBJ1-2; maybe TRBD1 (5 bases). The germline V and J ends were trimmed by 1 base and 4 bases, with 13 bases remaining between them. Germline loops: CDR1 SGHVS, CDR2 FNYEAQ. There are 15 residues in the CDR3. The chain's CDR3 is CASSLGTLGPYGYTF. The CDR3 DNA reads as TGTGCCAGCAGCTTAGGGACTTTGGGGCCCTATGGCTACACCTTC. The whole variable domain, filled in from reference TRBV7-6 and TRBJ1-2, reads GAGVSQSPRYKVTKRGQDVALRCDPISGHVSLYWYRQALGQGPEFLTYFNYEAQQDKSGLPNDRFSAERPEGSISTLTIQRTEQRDSAMYRCASSLGTLGPYGYTFGSGTRLTVV.

The sample holds a few counts of this clonotype. The chain recombines TRBV6-4 with TRBJ2-3, with a possible D match to TRBD2 (5 bases). This CDR3 region has 15 residues. Germline V gene sequence: CDR1 MRHNA, CDR2 SNTAGT. V lost 3 bases and J lost 1, with 11 bases in between. This chain's CDR3 is CASSEAAWGTDTQYF. CDR3 DNA sequence: TGTGCCAGCAGTGAAGCGGCGTGGGGCACAGATACGCAGTATTTT.

This chain links TRBV20-1 with TRBJ2-1; possible D gene TRBD2, 5 bases. Germline V lookup: CDR1 DFQATT, CDR2 SNEGSKA (reference sequence). Trimming took off 6 bases at V and 10 bases at J, with 25 bases between the two ends. The CDR3 contains 15 residues. CDR3 in DNA: TGCAGTGCCCCTAGAGCCCCCGTCAGCTCGGGAGAGCAGTTCTTC. Its protein is CSAPRAPVSSGEQFF.

The chain is built from TRBV15 and TRBJ2-1; no clear D gene. Trimming removed 3 bases from V and 9 bases from J, with 21 bases in between. This CDR3 spans 16 amino acids. The germline V gene encodes CDR1 LNHNV and CDR2 YYDKDF (reference sequence). CDR3 residues: CATSSGERVISGEQFF. CDR3 in DNA: TGTGCCACCAGCAGTGGGGAAAGGGTAATCTCGGGTGAGCAGTTCTTC. The full variable domain, in which reference TRBV15 and TRBJ2-1 provide the parts outside the CDR3, is DAMVIQNPRYQVTQFGKPVTLSCSQTLNHNVMYWYQQKSSQAPKLLFHYYDKDFNNEADTPDNFQSRRPNTSFCFLDIRSPGLGDTAMYLCATSSGERVISGEQFFGPGTRLTVL.

As concerns this clonotype: No conserved phenylalanine or tryptophan ends this CDR3, so it is likely a read error. CDR3 residues: CASSSGTGTDTQYL. CDR3 nucleotide sequence: TGCGCCAGCAGCTCTGGGACAGGGACGGATACGCAGTATCTT. The chain couples TRBV5-1 to TRBJ2-3; 9 bases agree with TRBD1. Trimming took 3 bases from V and 6 from J; bases not matched to a gene: 5. The CDR3 loop spans 14 amino acids. Germline V CDR1 and CDR2: SGHRS, YFSETQ.

The chain joins TRBV20-1 to TRBJ1-5, with 8 bases lining up with TRBD1. The CDR3 is 15 residues long. J was trimmed by 4 bases and V by 3 bases; bases with no gene match: 8. Germline V gene data show CDR1 as DFQATT and CDR2 as SNEGSKA (reference sequence). The DNA for the CDR3 is TGCAGTGCTAGGACTACAGGGGGGGCAAATCAGCCCCAGCATTTT. Its protein product is CSARTTGGANQPQHF.

This clonotype was detected ten times or more. The chain links TRBV4-1 to TRBJ1-1, with 9 bases identical to TRBD1. CDR1 and CDR2 (germline): MGHRA, YSYEKL. The junction had 11 bases not matched to a gene; V was cut back by 0 bases and J by 3 bases. CDR3 length: 18 amino acids. For the CDR3, the DNA is TGCGCCAGCAGCCAAGATCGACAGGGGGTGGGCCATTACACTGAAGCTTTCTTT. Translated: CASSQDRQGVGHYTEAFF.

J is TRBJ2-5 and V is TRBV6-5; TRBD1 matches at 8 bases. Per germline, CDR1 MNHEY and CDR2 SVGAGI. The V segment lost 2 bases and the J segment 5 bases; nucleotides outside the gene matches: 7. The CDR3 extends over 15 amino acids. In nucleotides, the CDR3 is TGTGCCAGCAGTTACGCGGCAGGGGGCCCGGAGACCCAGTACTTC. It codes for CASSYAAGGPETQYF.

This clonotype was observed a handful of times. The V gene is TRBV9, the J gene TRBJ2-5; D is ambiguous. The J call could be wrong; TRBJ2-1 is a better fit for the DNA end. The CDR3 length is 13 residues. Germline values: CDR1 SGDLS, CDR2 YYNGEE. The CDR3 DNA sequence: TGTGCCAGCAGCGTAGCCTCTGCCACTGAGCAGTTCTTC. Translation gives CASSVASATEQFF.

The rearrangement links TRBV7-2 to TRBJ1-1; 7 bases agree with TRBD1. The CDR3 totals 17 residues. In germline, CDR1 is SGHTA, CDR2 FQGNSA. Losses at the gene ends were 5 bases for V and 1 base for J; bases not matched to a gene: 13. For the CDR3, the DNA is TGTGCCAGCAGCGAGATGAAGAGGGGGCCGTCGAACACTGAAGCTTTCTTT. Its translation: CASSEMKRGPSNTEAFF.

The chain has TRBV13 and TRBJ2-5, with D perhaps given as TRBD1 or TRBD2 (5 bases each). The DNA matches TRBJ2-1 better at its end, which makes the J call doubtful. The V gene's germline CDR1 is PRHDT and CDR2 FYEKMQ (reference sequence). CDR3 size: 15 residues. The chain's CDR3 is CASSSYRGRDNEQFF. CDR3 nucleotides: TGTGCCAGCAGCTCTTACCGGGGCAGAGACAATGAGCAGTTCTTC.

This clonotype appeared a few times. The rearrangement links TRBV7-9 to TRBJ1-1; D is unresolved. CDR1 and CDR2 from the germline V gene are SEHNR and FQNEAQ (reference sequence). CDR3 size: 12 residues. V lost 0 bases to trimming and J lost 7 bases, with 6 bases between them. For the CDR3, the DNA is TGTGCCAGCAGCTTAGCAGACGGTGAAGCTTTCTTT. Translation: CASSLADGEAFF.

CDR3 loop: CATSRVTSGYNEQFF. CDR3 nucleotides: TGTGCCACCAGCAGGGTGACTAGCGGCTACAATGAGCAGTTCTTC. The rearrangement links TRBV15 to TRBJ2-1; 9 bases match TRBD2. Germline assignment: CDR1 LNHNV and CDR2 YYDKDF (reference sequence). The trim removed 3 bases at V and 3 bases at J, leaving 3 bases unmatched. The CDR3 spans 15 residues.

V gene TRBV20-1 combines with J gene TRBJ1-2; D may be TRBD1 (5 bases). The CDR3 covers 16 residues. Germline CDR1 DFQATT, CDR2 SNEGSKA (reference sequence). Trimming pared 6 bases from V and 0 bases from J, leaving 20 bases between. Here the CDR3 reads CSAGRDSLTSNYGYTF. The CDR3, as DNA: TGCAGTGCCGGTAGAGACAGCCTAACTTCTAACTATGGCTACACCTTC.

The chain employs TRBV24-1 and TRBJ2-7; TRBD2 is a possible D gene (5 bases). The assigned J gene may be wrong: the sequence end matches TRBJ2-5 better. The CDR3 is 13 amino acids. CDR1 and CDR2 from the germline V gene are KGHDR and SFDVKD. Here the CDR3 DNA reads TGTGCCACCAGTGATTTTACGGGGGAGACCCAGTACTTC. This translates into CATSDFTGETQYF.

The rearrangement uses TRBV3-1 and TRBJ1-2; possibly TRBD1 for D (5 bases). CDR1 is LGHDT and CDR2 is YNNKEL in the germline V gene (reference sequence). This CDR3 spans 15 amino acids. Trimming removed 4 bases from V and 2 bases from J, with 14 bases in between. CDR3 in DNA: TGTGCCAGCAGCCCTTGGGGGTTTGGAAACTATGGCTACACCTTC. Protein sequence: CASSPWGFGNYGYTF.

DNA for the CDR3: TGTGCCAGCAGTTTTACCCGACAGGGTGCGAAGGCCTATAGCAATCAGCCCCAGCATTTT. Protein product: CASSFTRQGAKAYSNQPQHF. The rearrangement links TRBV28 to TRBJ1-5; TRBD1 matches 7 bases. Trimming cost V 3 bases and J 0 bases; bases outside gene matches: 17. This CDR3 has 20 residues. Germline lookup yields CDR1 MDHEN and CDR2 SYDVKM.

This clonotype has more than one count but fewer than ten. The gene calls are TRBV28 and TRBJ1-1; D gene unclear. The CDR3 runs 15 residues. The germline CDR1 and CDR2 sequences are MDHEN and SYDVKM. Trimming took 6 bases from V and 0 from J, leaving 14 bases between them. The CDR3 here is CASSLLAGMNTEAFF. The CDR3 DNA reads TGTGCCAGCAGCCTACTGGCAGGTATGAACACTGAAGCTTTCTTT.